The TCR beta chain under discussion was sequenced for a study of technical replicates of blood from a few donors. Profiled with immunoSEQ multiplex PCR; TCRdb holds only in-frame clones, not every one. The data show about 97,000 clones, with over 85% seen just once and less than 0.35% held by the top ten. CDR3 length: 14 amino acids. V lost 4 bases and J lost 6; bases outside the gene matches: 6. Germline CDR1 SGHRS, CDR2 YFSETQ. The receptor's source is a human donor in good health. The sample was T cells isolated from PBMCs. The V call is TRBV5-1, the J call TRBJ2-7, with 11 bases identical to TRBD1. CDR3 protein: CASSPGTGGPEQYF. The CDR3 nucleotides read TGCGCCAGCAGCCCCGGGACAGGGGGGCCCGAGCAGTACTTC.